Below are 26 T cell receptor beta chains sequenced from a single sample in a study of shared clonotypes between healthy human individuals. Using immunoSEQ multiplex PCR, the repertoire was profiled, and TCRdb retains in-frame clones only, with some absent. The sample carries some 2 million clones, about 95% recorded once. Only CD45RO-negative cells positively selected for CCR7 counted as naive CD8 cells, so terminally differentiated effector memory CD45RA+ cells were excluded. Sequenced: naive CD8+ T cells sorted from blood. The receptors come from a man between 18 and 29 years old in good health.

The chain is built from TRBV2 and TRBJ2-1; 12 bases fit TRBD2. V shed 8 bases and J 4 bases; nucleotides not matched to a gene: 9. This CDR3 is built from 16 residues. Germline-derived CDR1 and CDR2 are SNHLY and FYNNEI. This chain's CDR3 is CASPRTSGVPYNEQFF. For the CDR3, the DNA is TGTGCCAGCCCGAGGACTAGCGGGGTCCCGTACAATGAGCAGTTCTTC.

This clone was recorded once. The junction does not match germline at one end; this may be a read error. The genes are TRBV6-5 and TRBJ2-4; D ambiguous. The CDR3 is made up of 16 amino acids. Germline lookup yields CDR1 MNHEY and CDR2 SVGAGI. The CDR3 DNA sequence: TGCGCCAGCAGTTACTCAAAGGATCTAGCCAAAAACATTCAGTACTTC. Residues: CASSYSKDLAKNIQYF.

V is TRBV7-8 and J is TRBJ2-3; 8 bases map to TRBD2. Looked up from germline, CDR1 is SGHVS and CDR2 is FQNEAQ. The CDR3 consists of 16 residues. Losses at the gene ends were 5 bases for V and 4 bases for J; bases not matched to a gene: 11. CDR3 DNA sequence: TGTGCCAGCAGCACCCTTGGCGGGGGGCGCGCAGATACGCAGTATTTT. Its translation: CASSTLGGGRADTQYF. Using reference TRBV7-8 and TRBJ2-3 for the parts outside the CDR3, the full variable domain is GAGVSQSPRYKVAKRGQDVALRCDPISGHVSLFWYQQALGQGPEFLTYFQNEAQLDKSGLPSDRFFAERPEGSVSTLKIQRTQQEDSAVYLCASSTLGGGRADTQYFGPGTRLTVL.

The V call is TRBV2, the J call TRBJ1-5; D perhaps matches TRBD1 (5 bases). V lost 6 bases and J lost 1, with 16 bases in between. Germline V lookup: CDR1 SNHLY, CDR2 FYNNEI. The CDR3 length is 16 residues. The CDR3 DNA follows: TGTGCCAGCAGCGCCGGCGGGGGGAACAGCAATCAGCCCCAGCATTTT. Amino acids: CASSAGGGNSNQPQHF.

The sample holds one count of this clone. V is TRBV6-6 and J is TRBJ2-7; D ambiguous. Trimming took 5 bases from V and 5 from J, leaving 7 bases between them. The V gene's germline CDR1 is MNHNY and CDR2 SVGAGI (reference sequence). The CDR3 runs to 11 residues. The CDR3 bases are TGTGCCAGCAGTGCCTACAACGAGCAGTACTTC. As protein: CASSAYNEQYF.

The chain uses TRBV7-3 and TRBJ2-1; D may be TRBD1 or TRBD2 (7 bases each). V lost 0 bases and J lost 8, with 17 bases in between. The CDR3 has 16 residues. Germline V lookup: CDR1 SGHTA, CDR2 FQGTGA. CDR3 region: CASSLTGGDSFHEQFF. The DNA for the CDR3 is TGTGCCAGCAGCTTAACAGGGGGGGACAGTTTTCATGAGCAGTTCTTC.

V is TRBV6-4 and J is TRBJ1-5; D gene ambiguous. Trimming left V 3 bases short and J 3 bases short, with 21 bases between. Germline V CDR1 and CDR2: MRHNA, SNTAGT. The CDR3 runs 18 residues. CDR3 in DNA: TGTGCCAGCAGTGAGGGCAGCCAAATCTCTACCGTCAATCAGCCCCAGCATTTT. Translated: CASSEGSQISTVNQPQHF.

The chain joins TRBV30 to TRBJ2-7; perhaps D is TRBD1 or TRBD2 (6 bases each). V was shortened by 8 bases and J by 6 bases, with 20 bases between the two germline ends. CDR1 and CDR2 (germline): GTSNPN, SVGIG (reference sequence). This CDR3 has 13 residues. The CDR3 loop reads CAGGPGSLGEQYF. DNA for the CDR3: TGTGCCGGGGGGCCAGGGAGCCTCGGCGAGCAGTACTTC.

The genes are TRBV25-1 and TRBJ1-2; unclear D gene. V was trimmed by 0 bases and J by 7 bases, leaving 6 bases between them. Germline V lookup: CDR1 MGHDK, CDR2 SYGVNS. This CDR3 contains 12 residues. The CDR3 nucleotides read TGTGCCAGCAGTGAATATGGCGGTGGCTACACCTTC. Translated, it gives CASSEYGGGYTF.

The rearrangement links TRBV19 to TRBJ2-7; 7 nucleotides match TRBD2. J lost 3 bases, V lost 5 bases, and 10 bases had no gene match. Germline-derived CDR1 and CDR2 are LNHDA and SQIVND (reference sequence). The length of the CDR3 is 15 residues. This CDR3 is CASSPREGSSYEQYF. The DNA for the CDR3 is TGTGCCAGTAGTCCGAGGGAGGGGTCCAGCTACGAGCAGTACTTC.

The gene calls are TRBV7-8 and TRBJ2-7, with TRBD1 identical over 9 bases. Germline V gene lookup returns CDR1 SGHVS and CDR2 FQNEAQ. V lost 5 bases to trimming and J lost 4 bases; unmatched junction nucleotides: 9. The CDR3 loop spans 15 amino acids. The CDR3 is CASSQPTGGKYEQYF. The CDR3 DNA sequence: TGTGCCAGCAGCCAACCGACAGGGGGTAAATACGAGCAGTACTTC.

The V gene is TRBV9, the J gene TRBJ2-7, with D maybe TRBD1 (6 bases). Germline CDR1 SGDLS, CDR2 YYNGEE. The V gene lost 2 bases and the J gene lost 0 bases, with 12 bases spanning the gap. CDR3 length equals 15 residues. CDR3 coding DNA: TGTGCCAGCAGCGTCTCGACAGGCATCTCCTACGAGCAGTACTTC. The encoded protein is CASSVSTGISYEQYF. Full variable domain (remainder filled in from reference TRBV9 and TRBJ2-7): DSGVTQTPKHLITATGQRVTLRCSPRSGDLSVYWYQQSLDQGLQFLIQYYNGEERAKGNILERFSAQQFPDLHSELNLSSLELGDSALYFCASSVSTGISYEQYFGPGTRLTVT.

The chain uses TRBV28 and TRBJ2-4; TRBD2 aligns across 9 bases. Germline CDR1 MDHEN, CDR2 SYDVKM. V was clipped by 3 bases and J by 13 bases; unmatched bases: 10. CDR3 length equals 14 residues. In DNA, the CDR3 is TGTGCCAGCAGTTTGGGGGAGGCGGCGGGAGGGCAGTACTTC. Residues: CASSLGEAAGGQYF.

The chain joins TRBV14 to TRBJ2-5; 10 bases line up with TRBD2. With V trimmed by 3 bases and J by 1 base, 5 bases remained unmatched. CDR1 and CDR2 (germline): SGHDN, FVKESK. CDR3 length: 16 amino acids. The CDR3 DNA follows: TGTGCCAGCAGCCATCCTAGGACTAGCGGCCAAGAGACCCAGTACTTC. Its protein product is CASSHPRTSGQETQYF.

The gene calls are TRBV13 and TRBJ1-4, with no clear D. Trimming took off 3 bases at V and 5 bases at J, with 13 bases between the two ends. Per the germline V gene, CDR1 is PRHDT and CDR2 is FYEKMQ (reference sequence). The CDR3 has 15 residues. This CDR3 reads CASSFQRGGNEKLFF. The CDR3 DNA reads as TGTGCCAGCAGCTTTCAGCGGGGTGGGAATGAAAAACTGTTTTTT.

For this clone: A read error may explain this, as a much larger clone is one base away. The gene calls are TRBV7-8 and TRBJ2-6, with D unclear. Per the germline V gene, CDR1 is SGHVS and CDR2 is FQNEAQ. The length of the CDR3 is 14 residues. Trimming left V 1 base short and J 3 bases short, with 4 bases between. For the CDR3, the DNA is TGTGCCAGCAGCTTAGGAGGTGGGGCCAACGTCCTGACTTTC. Translation gives CASSLGGGANVLTF.

The chain carries TRBV6-5 and TRBJ2-7, with TRBD2 as a possible D gene (5 bases). The CDR3 runs 14 residues. V lost 4 bases to trimming and J lost 3 bases, with 13 bases between them. From germline, CDR1 is MNHEY and CDR2 SVGAGI. The CDR3 here is CASSSGSTLYEQYF. CDR3 nucleotides: TGTGCCAGCAGTTCGGGGAGTACGCTCTACGAGCAGTACTTC.

This clone was counted only a few times. This same CDR3 is encoded by further DNA sequences in the sample. V gene TRBV7-8 combines with J gene TRBJ1-1, with D possibly TRBD1 on 6 matching bases. With 1 base removed from V and 5 bases from J, the gap between germline ends came to 8 bases. Looked up from germline, CDR1 is SGHVS and CDR2 is FQNEAQ. This CDR3 contains 13 residues. CDR3 loop: CASSLDRATEAFF. The DNA for the CDR3 is TGTGCCAGCAGCTTAGACAGGGCAACTGAAGCTTTCTTT.

The chain joins TRBV10-3 to TRBJ2-7; 7 bases fit TRBD1. This CDR3 spans 14 amino acids. The germline V gene encodes CDR1 ENHRY and CDR2 SYGVKD. V gave up 0 bases and J gave up 2 bases; unmatched junction bases: 1. The CDR3 here is CAISESTGAYEQYF. Written as DNA, the CDR3 is TGTGCCATCAGTGAGTCTACAGGGGCCTACGAGCAGTACTTC.

This chain joins TRBV13 and TRBJ2-7; TRBD2 might be the D (6 bases). Germline V gene data show CDR1 as PRHDT and CDR2 as FYEKMQ (reference sequence). V was pared by 0 bases and J by 3 bases, with 18 bases between. The CDR3 covers 17 residues. The CDR3 loop reads CASSLGPIGGVLYEQYF. DNA of the CDR3: TGTGCCAGCAGCTTAGGACCCATCGGAGGGGTGCTCTACGAGCAGTACTTC.

The genes are TRBV7-6 and TRBJ2-2; 14 positions agree with TRBD2. The germline V gene encodes CDR1 SGHVS and CDR2 FNYEAQ. After removal of 5 bases from V and 7 bases from J, the junction contained 9 bases not matched to a gene. This CDR3 spans 17 amino acids. The chain's CDR3 is CASSRGTSGSRIGELFF. The CDR3 region has the DNA TGTGCCAGCAGCCGGGGGACTAGCGGGAGTAGGATCGGGGAGCTGTTTTTT.

The chain carries TRBV5-1 and TRBJ2-1, with TRBD2 matching over 8 bases. Germline trimming cut 4 bases from V and 10 bases from J; bases unmatched to any gene: 7. The CDR3 runs to 13 residues. Germline loops: CDR1 SGHRS, CDR2 YFSETQ. CDR3 in DNA: TGCGCCAGCAGCCCTACTTTAGCGGGAGAGCAGTTCTTC. Protein sequence: CASSPTLAGEQFF.

The chain employs TRBV9 and TRBJ2-5; 13 nucleotides agree with TRBD2. Germline V gene sequence: CDR1 SGDLS, CDR2 YYNGEE. The CDR3 has 16 amino acids. The V gene end was trimmed by 4 bases and the J gene end by 4 bases; junction bases not matched to a gene: 7. The CDR3, as DNA: TGTGCCAGCAGCCCCCGGACTAGCGGGGGTTCAGAGACCCAGTACTTC. Translation gives CASSPRTSGGSETQYF.

The chain has TRBV29-1 and TRBJ2-7; the match to TRBD2 covers 9 bases. Germline CDR1 is SQVTM and CDR2 is ANQGSEA. This CDR3 is 13 amino acids long. V dropped 5 bases and J dropped 3; count of bases not matched to a gene: 5. The CDR3 coding sequence is TGCAGCGTTTCCGGGACTAGCTTCTACGAGCAGTACTTC. Its protein is CSVSGTSFYEQYF.

In the case of this clone: Other DNA sequences within the sample encode an identical CDR3. The V call is TRBV10-3, the J call TRBJ2-7; D ambiguous. This CDR3 region has 14 residues. Germline V gives CDR1 ENHRY, CDR2 SYGVKD. V lost 0 bases and J lost 0, with 6 bases in between. The CDR3: CAISESGSSYEQYF. CDR3 sequence (DNA): TGTGCCATCAGTGAGTCCGGCAGCTCCTACGAGCAGTACTTC.

This clone was observed a handful of times. Other nucleotide sequences in the sample specify the same CDR3. The chain carries TRBV27 and TRBJ1-5; D is ambiguous. From germline, CDR1 is MNHEY and CDR2 SMNVEV (reference sequence). V was trimmed by 6 bases and J by 0 bases, leaving 9 bases between them. This CDR3 region has 14 residues. Here the CDR3 reads CASRPGGSNQPQHF. The DNA for the CDR3 is TGTGCCAGCAGGCCAGGAGGTAGCAATCAGCCCCAGCATTTT.